This entry describes one TCR beta chain. The antigen is not known. The template used for profiling TCR beta VDJ and CDR3 was genomic DNA. MiXCR was run by TCRdb on the reads, yielding one entry per CDR3 protein. This table has roughly 50,000 distinct CDR3 sequences, approximately 72% appearing once. Germline-derived CDR1 and CDR2 are SGHAT and FQNNGV. The CDR3 runs to 14 residues. V lost 5 bases, J lost 3 bases, and 14 bases lay in between. These data belong to a study of CD8+CD57+ T cells in acquired aplastic anemia. Study context: DNA from sorted CD4+ and CD8+ cells averaged approximately 2.9 ug. CD4+ reads averaged about 10 million in healthy donors. Overall study findings and caveats: CD8+ Simpson's diversity in patients was not significantly different from that in controls. Approximately 29 was the count of CD8+ CDR3 sequences that patients shared with controls.

Sequencing used sorted CD4+, CD8+, or CD8+CD57+ T cells (not recorded which) from PBMCs. The sequence was collected from a human donor in good health, serving as a control. The chain employs TRBV11-2 and TRBJ2-7, with D possibly TRBD2 on 6 matching bases. CDR3 residues: CASSPGTHIYEQYF. The CDR3 DNA reads as TGTGCCAGCAGCCCCGGGACTCATATCTACGAGCAGTACTTC.